These 10 T cell receptor beta chains came from one sample sequenced in a study of CXCR3-negative and CXCR3-positive naive CD8 T cells. General study results and limits: Compared with CXCR3-negative naive cells, CXCR3-positive naive cells showed more hydrophobic TRB CDR3s.

It was by 5' RACE with UMI labels that the TRB cDNA libraries were prepared. TCRdb reprocessed the 5' RACE reads and keeps a single row for each CDR3 protein, giving no DNA. The sample totals some 150,000 distinct CDR3 sequences. Their cognate antigens are unknown. The specimen was naive CXCR3+ CD8+ T cells from blood. Subset: CD45RO-CCR7+CD27+CD95- naive CD8+ T cells expressing CXCR3 (TNR3+). The receptors derive from a human donor in good health. Some clones in this sample may be carry-over from other donors' samples.

The chain joins TRBV20-1 to TRBJ1-1; no DNA is available, so the TRBD1 call from TCRdb remains unchecked. The CDR3 is 16 amino acids. The V gene's germline CDR1 is DFQATT and CDR2 SNEGSKA (reference sequence). The chain's CDR3 is CSAIEEETWARTEAFF.

The rearrangement uses TRBV10-3 and TRBJ1-2; the D call of TRBD1 rests on TCRdb alone, since no DNA is present to check it. This CDR3 is built from 13 residues. CDR1 ENHRY and CDR2 SYGVKD come from the germline V gene. CDR3 protein: CAIRLAGGDGYTF.

The chain carries TRBV6-6 and TRBJ2-3; the D gene TCRdb calls, TRBD2, cannot be checked with no DNA. The CDR3 spans 16 residues. In germline, CDR1 is MNHNY, CDR2 SVGAGI (reference sequence). This chain's CDR3 is CASRPPTSGDPQTQYF.

The rearrangement links TRBV19 to TRBJ1-5. The CDR3 sequence is 16 residues long. Germline CDR1 reads LNHDA; CDR2 reads SQIVND (reference sequence). The CDR3 protein is CASSIAGPPSNQPQHF.

The J gene is TRBJ2-3, the V gene TRBV20-1; the D call of TRBD2 rests on TCRdb alone, since no DNA is present to check it. CDR1 is DFQATT, CDR2 SNEGSKA, per germline (reference sequence). This CDR3 is 14 amino acids long. The CDR3: CSAMRGGPVDTQYF.

The chain carries TRBV4-2 and TRBJ2-5; the TRBD1 assignment by TCRdb is unverifiable without DNA. Germline-derived CDR1 and CDR2 are LGHNA and YNFKEQ. The CDR3 runs 17 residues. The CDR3 is CASSHILTGGAGETQYF.

The rearrangement uses TRBV7-9 and TRBJ2-7; no DNA is available, so the TRBD2 call from TCRdb remains unchecked. From germline, CDR1 is SEHNR and CDR2 FQNEAQ (reference sequence). The CDR3 is 20 residues long. CDR3 sequence reads: CASSSTRTSGRAGDTREQYF. Supplemented by reference TRBV7-9 and TRBJ2-7, the full variable domain reads DTGVSQNPRHKITKRGQNVTFRCDPISEHNRLYWYRQTLGQGPEFLTYFQNEAQLEKSRLLSDRFSAERPKGSFSTLEIQRTEQGDSAMYLCASSSTRTSGRAGDTREQYFGPGTRLTVT.

The chain employs TRBV29-1 and TRBJ2-1; TCRdb designates TRBD1, a call that cannot be tested without DNA. This CDR3 is built from 12 residues. Germline CDR1 and CDR2: SQVTM and ANQGSEA. This CDR3 reads CSVRSDPPEQFF.

The chain couples TRBV10-1 to TRBJ2-3; TCRdb calls TRBD1, which cannot be checked without DNA. The CDR3 sequence is 15 residues long. Germline V gives CDR1 WNHNN, CDR2 SYGVQD (reference sequence). CDR3 protein: CASHHVGGPTDTQYF.

The V gene is TRBV20-1, the J gene TRBJ1-2. The CDR3 length is 14 residues. Germline CDR1 and CDR2: DFQATT and SNEGSKA (reference sequence). CDR3 in amino acids: CSALGAAGGNGYTF.